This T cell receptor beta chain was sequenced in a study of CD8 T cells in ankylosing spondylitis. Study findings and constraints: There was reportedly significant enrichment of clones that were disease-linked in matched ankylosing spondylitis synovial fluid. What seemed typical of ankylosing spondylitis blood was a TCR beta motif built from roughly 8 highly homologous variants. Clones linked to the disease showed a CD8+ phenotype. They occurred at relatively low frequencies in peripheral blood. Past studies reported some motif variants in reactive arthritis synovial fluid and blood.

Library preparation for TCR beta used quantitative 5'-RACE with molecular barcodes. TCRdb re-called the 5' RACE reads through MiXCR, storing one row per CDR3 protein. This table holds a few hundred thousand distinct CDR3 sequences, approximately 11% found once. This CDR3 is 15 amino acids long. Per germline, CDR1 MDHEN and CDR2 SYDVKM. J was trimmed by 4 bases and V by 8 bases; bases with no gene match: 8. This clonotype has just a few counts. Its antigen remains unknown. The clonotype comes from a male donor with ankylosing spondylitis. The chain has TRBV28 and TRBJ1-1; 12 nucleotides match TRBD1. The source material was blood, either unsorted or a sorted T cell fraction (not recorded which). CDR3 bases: TGTGCCAGCCATAGAGGGACAGGGGGCTTCACTGAAGCTTTCTTT. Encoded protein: CASHRGTGGFTEAFF.